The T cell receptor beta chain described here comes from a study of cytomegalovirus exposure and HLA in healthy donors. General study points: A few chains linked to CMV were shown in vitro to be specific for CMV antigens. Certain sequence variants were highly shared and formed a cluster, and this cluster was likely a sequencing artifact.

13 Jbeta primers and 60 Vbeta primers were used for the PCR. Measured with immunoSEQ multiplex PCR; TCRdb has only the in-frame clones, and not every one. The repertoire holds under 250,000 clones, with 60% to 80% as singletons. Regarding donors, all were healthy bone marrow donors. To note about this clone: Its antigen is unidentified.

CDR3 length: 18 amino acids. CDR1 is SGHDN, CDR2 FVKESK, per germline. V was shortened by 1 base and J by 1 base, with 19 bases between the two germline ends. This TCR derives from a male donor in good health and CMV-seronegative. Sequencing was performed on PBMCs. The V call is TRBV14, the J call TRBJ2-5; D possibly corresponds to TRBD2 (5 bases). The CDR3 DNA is TGTGCCAGCAGCCAAGGGTCGGGATCTTTTGGACCCCAAGAGACCCAGTACTTC. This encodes CASSQGSGSFGPQETQYF.